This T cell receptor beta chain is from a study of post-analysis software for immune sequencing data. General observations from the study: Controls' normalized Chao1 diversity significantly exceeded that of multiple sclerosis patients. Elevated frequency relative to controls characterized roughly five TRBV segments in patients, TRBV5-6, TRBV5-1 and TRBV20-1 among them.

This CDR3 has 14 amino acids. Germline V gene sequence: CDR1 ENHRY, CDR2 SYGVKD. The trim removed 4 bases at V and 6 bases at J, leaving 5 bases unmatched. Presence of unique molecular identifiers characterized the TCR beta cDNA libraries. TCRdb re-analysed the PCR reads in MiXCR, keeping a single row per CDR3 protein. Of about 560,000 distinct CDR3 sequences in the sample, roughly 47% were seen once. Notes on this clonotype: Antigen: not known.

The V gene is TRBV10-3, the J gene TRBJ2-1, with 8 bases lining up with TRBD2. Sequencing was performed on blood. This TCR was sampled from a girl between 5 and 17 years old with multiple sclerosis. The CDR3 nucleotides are TGTGCCATCAGTGGCCTAGCGGGCATCAATGAGCAGTTCTTC. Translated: CAISGLAGINEQFF.